Detailed here is one T cell receptor beta chain. Its cognate antigen is unknown. The data originate from a study of shared clonotypes between healthy human individuals. Across the study: Every donor yielded three CD4 naive, three CD4 memory, two CD8 naive and one CD8 memory plate.

The CDR3 loop spans 15 amino acids. CDR1 and CDR2 (germline): SGHTA, FQGNSA. V was clipped by 5 bases and J by 1 base, with 13 bases between them. Only CD45RO-negative cells positively selected for CCR7 counted as naive CD8 cells, so terminally differentiated effector memory CD45RA+ cells were excluded. Findings and caveats of the study: Of the naive CD4 clonotypes, about 5.4% were shared across a handful of donors. Despite large depth, rarefaction showed incomplete sorted-subset sequencing.

Sequenced by immunoSEQ multiplex PCR; TCRdb stores in-frame clones only, minus some. The table lists 760,000 or so clones, 96% of them singletons. The receptor comes from a man aged 25-40 years in good health. This chain joins TRBV7-2 and TRBJ2-3; no clear D. The sequenced sample consisted of naive CD8+ T cells sorted from blood. The CDR3 DNA reads TGTGCCAGCAGCCCAGGACCAATGGGCACAGATACGCAGTATTTT. This encodes CASSPGPMGTDTQYF.